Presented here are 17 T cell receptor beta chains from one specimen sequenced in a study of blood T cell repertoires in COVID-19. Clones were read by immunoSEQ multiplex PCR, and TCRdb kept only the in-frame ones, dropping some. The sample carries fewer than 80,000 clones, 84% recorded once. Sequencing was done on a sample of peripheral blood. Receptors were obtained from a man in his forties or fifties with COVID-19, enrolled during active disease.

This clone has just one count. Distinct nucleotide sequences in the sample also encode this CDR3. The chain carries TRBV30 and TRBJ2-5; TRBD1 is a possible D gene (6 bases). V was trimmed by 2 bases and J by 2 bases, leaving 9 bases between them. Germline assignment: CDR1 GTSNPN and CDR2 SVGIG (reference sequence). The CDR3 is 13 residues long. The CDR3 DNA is TGTGCCTGGAGTAGAGGGGGACAAGAGACCCAGTACTTC. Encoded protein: CAWSRGGQETQYF.

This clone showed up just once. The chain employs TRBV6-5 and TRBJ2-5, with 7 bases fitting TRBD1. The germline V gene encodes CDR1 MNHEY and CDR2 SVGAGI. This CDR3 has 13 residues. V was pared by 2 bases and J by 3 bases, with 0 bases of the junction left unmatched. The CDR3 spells CASSYGTEETQYF. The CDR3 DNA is TGTGCCAGCAGTTACGGGACAGAAGAGACCCAGTACTTC.

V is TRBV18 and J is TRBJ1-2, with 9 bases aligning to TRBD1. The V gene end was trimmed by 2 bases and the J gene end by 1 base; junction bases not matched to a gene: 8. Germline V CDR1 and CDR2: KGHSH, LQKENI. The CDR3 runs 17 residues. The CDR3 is CASSPISTGGHNYGYTF. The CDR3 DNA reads TGTGCCAGCTCACCAATCTCCACAGGGGGCCATAACTATGGCTACACCTTC.

CDR3 region: CASSVGGGDTQYF. The DNA of the CDR3 is TGTGCCAGCAGCGTAGGAGGAGGAGATACGCAGTATTTT. J is TRBJ2-3 and V is TRBV9, with D maybe TRBD2 (5 bases). Trimming took 0 bases from V and 5 from J, leaving 7 bases between them. Looked up from germline, CDR1 is SGDLS and CDR2 is YYNGEE. The CDR3 length is 13 residues. Drawing the rest from reference TRBV9 and TRBJ2-3, the complete variable domain is DSGVTQTPKHLITATGQRVTLRCSPRSGDLSVYWYQQSLDQGLQFLIQYYNGEERAKGNILERFSAQQFPDLHSELNLSSLELGDSALYFCASSVGGGDTQYFGPGTRLTVL.

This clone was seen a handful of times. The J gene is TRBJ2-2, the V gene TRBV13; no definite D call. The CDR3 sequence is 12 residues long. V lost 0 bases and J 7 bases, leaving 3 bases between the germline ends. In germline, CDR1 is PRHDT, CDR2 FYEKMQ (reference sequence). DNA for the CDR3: TGTGCCAGCAGCTTAGGTATCGGGGAGCTGTTTTTT. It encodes CASSLGIGELFF.

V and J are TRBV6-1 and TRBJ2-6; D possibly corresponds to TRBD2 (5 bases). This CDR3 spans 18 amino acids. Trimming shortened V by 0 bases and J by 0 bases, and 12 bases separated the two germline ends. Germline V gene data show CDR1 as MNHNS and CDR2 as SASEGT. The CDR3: CASSEAPGSPSGANVLTF. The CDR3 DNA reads TGTGCCAGCAGTGAAGCGCCGGGGAGTCCCTCTGGGGCCAACGTCCTGACTTTC.

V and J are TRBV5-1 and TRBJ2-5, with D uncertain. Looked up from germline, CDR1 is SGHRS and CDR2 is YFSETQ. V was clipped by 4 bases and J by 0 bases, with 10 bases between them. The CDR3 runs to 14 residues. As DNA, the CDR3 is TGCGCCAGCAGCGACAACCTCTACCAAGAGACCCAGTACTTC. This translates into CASSDNLYQETQYF.

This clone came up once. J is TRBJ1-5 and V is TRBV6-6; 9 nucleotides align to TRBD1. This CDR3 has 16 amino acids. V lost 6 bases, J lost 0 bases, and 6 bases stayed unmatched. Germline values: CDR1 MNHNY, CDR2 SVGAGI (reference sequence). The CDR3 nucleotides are TGTGCCAGCAGGGGACAGGGTGGGCTTAGCAATCAGCCCCAGCATTTT. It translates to CASRGQGGLSNQPQHF.

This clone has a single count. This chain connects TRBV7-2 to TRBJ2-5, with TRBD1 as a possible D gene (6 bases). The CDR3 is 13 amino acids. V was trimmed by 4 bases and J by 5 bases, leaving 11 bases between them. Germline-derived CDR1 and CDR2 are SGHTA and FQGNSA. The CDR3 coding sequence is TGTGCCAGCAGCTCTCAGAGGGGGGAGACCCAGTACTTC. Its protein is CASSSQRGETQYF.

CDR3 DNA sequence: TGTGCCAGCAGCCAAGGGGGTCCGAGGGGGCAAGAGACCCAGTACTTC. Protein sequence: CASSQGGPRGQETQYF. The genes are TRBV4-2 and TRBJ2-5; maybe TRBD1 (6 bases). Germline-derived CDR1 and CDR2 are LGHNA and YNFKEQ. The CDR3 extends over 16 amino acids. V was shortened by 1 base and J by 2 bases, with 14 bases between the two germline ends.

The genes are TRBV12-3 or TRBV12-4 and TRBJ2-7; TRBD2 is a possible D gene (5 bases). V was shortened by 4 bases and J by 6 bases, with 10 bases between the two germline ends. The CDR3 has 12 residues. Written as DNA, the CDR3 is TGTGCCAGCAGTTCCCTAGCCCTCGAGCAGTACTTC. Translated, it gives CASSSLALEQYF.

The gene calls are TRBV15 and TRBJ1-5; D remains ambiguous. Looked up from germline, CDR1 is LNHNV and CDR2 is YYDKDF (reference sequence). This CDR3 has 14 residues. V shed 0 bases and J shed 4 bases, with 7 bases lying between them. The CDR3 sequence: CATSRDAGNQPQHF. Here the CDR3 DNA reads TGTGCCACCAGCAGAGACGCGGGAAATCAGCCCCAGCATTTT.

The CDR3 loop reads CASSMYGVETQYF. As DNA, the CDR3 is TGTGCCAGTAGTATGTACGGGGTTGAGACCCAGTACTTC. This rearrangement joins TRBV19 to TRBJ2-5; perhaps TRBD2 as D (5 bases). V shed 3 bases and J shed 5 bases, with 10 bases lying between them. The germline CDR1 and CDR2 sequences are LNHDA and SQIVND (reference sequence). The CDR3 runs to 13 residues.

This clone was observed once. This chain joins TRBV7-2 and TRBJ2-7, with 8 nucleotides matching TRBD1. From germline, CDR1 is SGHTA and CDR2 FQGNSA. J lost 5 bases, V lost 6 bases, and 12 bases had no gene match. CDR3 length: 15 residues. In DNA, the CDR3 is TGTGCCAGCAGTTTGTCCCGCCGACAGGGGAACGAGCAGTACTTC. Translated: CASSLSRRQGNEQYF.

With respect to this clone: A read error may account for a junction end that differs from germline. The CDR3 bases are TGTGCCAGCAGGGAAGGGACTCAACCAATCTTC. It is translated as CASREGTQPIF. The chain has TRBV2 and TRBJ1-2, with a possible D match to TRBD1 (5 bases). CDR3 length: 11 amino acids. Per germline, CDR1 SNHLY and CDR2 FYNNEI.

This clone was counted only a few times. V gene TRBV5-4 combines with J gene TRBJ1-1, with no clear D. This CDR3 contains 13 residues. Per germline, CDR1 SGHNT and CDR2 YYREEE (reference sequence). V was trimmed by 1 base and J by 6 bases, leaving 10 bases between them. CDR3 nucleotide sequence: TGTGCCAGCAGCTTGAAAGGGAGTCCTGAAGCTTTCTTT. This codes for CASSLKGSPEAFF.

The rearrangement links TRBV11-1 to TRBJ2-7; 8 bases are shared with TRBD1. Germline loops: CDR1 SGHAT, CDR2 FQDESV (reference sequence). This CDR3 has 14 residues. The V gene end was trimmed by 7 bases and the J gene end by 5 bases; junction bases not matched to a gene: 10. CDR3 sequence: CASTERQGSHEQYF. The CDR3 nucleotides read TGTGCCAGCACCGAACGACAGGGGAGCCACGAGCAGTACTTC.